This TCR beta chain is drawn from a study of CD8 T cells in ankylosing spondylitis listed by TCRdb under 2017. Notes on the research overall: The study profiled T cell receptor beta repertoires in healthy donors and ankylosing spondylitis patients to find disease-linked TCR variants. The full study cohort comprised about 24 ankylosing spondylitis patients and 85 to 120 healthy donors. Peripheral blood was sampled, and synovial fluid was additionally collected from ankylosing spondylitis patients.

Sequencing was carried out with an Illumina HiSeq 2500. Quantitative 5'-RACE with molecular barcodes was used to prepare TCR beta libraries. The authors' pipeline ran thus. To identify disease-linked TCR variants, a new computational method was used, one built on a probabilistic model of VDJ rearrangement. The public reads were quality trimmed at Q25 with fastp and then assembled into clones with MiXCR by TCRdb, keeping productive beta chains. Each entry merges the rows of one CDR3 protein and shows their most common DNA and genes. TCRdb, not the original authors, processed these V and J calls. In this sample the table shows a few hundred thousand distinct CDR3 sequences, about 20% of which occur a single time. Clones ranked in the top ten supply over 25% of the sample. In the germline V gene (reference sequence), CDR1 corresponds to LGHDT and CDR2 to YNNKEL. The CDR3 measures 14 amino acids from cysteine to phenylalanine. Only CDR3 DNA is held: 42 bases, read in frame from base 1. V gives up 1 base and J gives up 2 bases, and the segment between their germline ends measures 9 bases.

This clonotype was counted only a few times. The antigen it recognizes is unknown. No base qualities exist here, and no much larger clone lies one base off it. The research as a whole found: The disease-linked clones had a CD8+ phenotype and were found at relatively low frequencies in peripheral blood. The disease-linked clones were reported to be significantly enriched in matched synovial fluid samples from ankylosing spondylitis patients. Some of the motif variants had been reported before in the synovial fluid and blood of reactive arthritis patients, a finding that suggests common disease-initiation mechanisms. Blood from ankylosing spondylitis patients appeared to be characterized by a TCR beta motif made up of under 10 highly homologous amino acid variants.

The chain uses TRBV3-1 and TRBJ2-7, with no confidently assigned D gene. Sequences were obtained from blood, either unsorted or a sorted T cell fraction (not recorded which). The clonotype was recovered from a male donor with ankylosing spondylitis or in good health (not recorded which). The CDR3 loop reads CASSQGFGTYEQYF. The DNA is TGTGCCAGCAGCCAAGGTTTTGGAACCTACGAGCAGTACTTC.